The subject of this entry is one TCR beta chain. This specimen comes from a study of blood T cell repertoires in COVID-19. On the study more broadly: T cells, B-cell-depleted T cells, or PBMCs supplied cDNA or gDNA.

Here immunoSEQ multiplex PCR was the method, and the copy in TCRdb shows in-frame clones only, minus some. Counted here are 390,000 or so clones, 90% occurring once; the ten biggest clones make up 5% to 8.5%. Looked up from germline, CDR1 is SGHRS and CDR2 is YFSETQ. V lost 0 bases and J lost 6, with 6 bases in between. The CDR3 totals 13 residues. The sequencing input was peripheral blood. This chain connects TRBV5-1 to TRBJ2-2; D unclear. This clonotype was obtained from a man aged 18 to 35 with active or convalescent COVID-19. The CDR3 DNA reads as TGCGCCAGCAGCTTGGGACTTCCCGGGGAGCTGTTTTTT. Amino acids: CASSLGLPGELFF.